The 14 T cell receptor beta chains given below trace back to one sample, sequenced in a study of spatial heterogeneity in lung cancer. Time point: sample taken at primary tumor resection. TCRs were sequenced from unsorted whole RNA of tumor, nontumor lung or PBMC. One entry per CDR3 protein results from TCRdb running MiXCR on the 5' RACE reads. This sample has around 9,700 distinct CDR3 sequences; roughly 25% occur once, and the top ten carry about a third. Source: PBMCs, taken at surgery. The receptors come from a female donor with early-stage non-small cell lung cancer.

The V call is TRBV7-9, the J call TRBJ2-7, with a possible D match to TRBD1 (5 bases). CDR3 length: 13 residues. The germline V and J ends were trimmed by 0 bases and 2 bases, with 5 bases remaining between them. Germline CDR1 is SEHNR and CDR2 is FQNEAQ (reference sequence). The CDR3 here is CASSLAGAYEQYF. The CDR3 DNA is TGTGCCAGCAGCTTAGCAGGGGCCTACGAGCAGTACTTC.

V gene TRBV25-1 combines with J gene TRBJ1-5, with 8 bases identical to TRBD1. Trimming removed 4 bases from V and 6 bases from J; junction bases left unmatched: 5. Germline V CDR1 and CDR2: MGHDK, SYGVNS. The CDR3 is 14 residues long. CDR3 nucleotides: TGTGCCAGCAGTGGGACAGGGTCGACTCAGCCCCAGCATTTT. This gives the protein CASSGTGSTQPQHF.

For this clonotype: The junction departs from germline at one end; a sequencing error may be responsible. V gene TRBV19 combines with J gene TRBJ2-1; 8 bases match TRBD2. Germline V gene data show CDR1 as LNHDA and CDR2 as SQIVND (reference sequence). This CDR3 is 14 amino acids long. This CDR3 reads CSSSGSGSSDEQFF. The CDR3 coding sequence is TGTTCCAGTAGTGGGAGCGGGAGTAGCGATGAGCAGTTCTTC.

The CDR3, as DNA: TGTGCCAGCAGTTTCGGACTAGCGGATTCCTACTCCTACAATGAGCAGTTCTTC. This sequence encodes CASSFGLADSYSYNEQFF. This chain connects TRBV6-2 or TRBV6-3 to TRBJ2-1; 10 nucleotides align to TRBD2. This CDR3 spans 18 amino acids. Trimming cost V 4 bases and J 0 bases; bases outside gene matches: 9. Germline V lookup: CDR1 MNHEY, CDR2 SVGEGT.

In its sample, this clonotype was seen many times. The chain combines TRBV7-6 with TRBJ2-2, with D perhaps matching TRBD1 or TRBD2 (5 bases each). Deletions cut 1 base from V and 5 bases from J, with 11 bases between. The length of the CDR3 is 15 residues. From germline, CDR1 is SGHVS and CDR2 FNYEAQ. As DNA, the CDR3 is TGTGCCAGCAGCTTAGGAGAGGGGATAACCGGGGAGCTGTTTTTT. Protein product: CASSLGEGITGELFF.

As concerns this clonotype: Since a much larger clone is just one base distant, this may be a read error. V is TRBV2 and J is TRBJ2-2, with TRBD1 matching 9 bases. In germline, CDR1 is SNHLY, CDR2 FYNNEI. This CDR3 comprises 15 residues. The CDR3 DNA reads TGTGCCAGCAGTAAACAGGGGGCATCAACCGGGGAGCTGTTATTT. This translates into CASSKQGASTGELLF.

This clonotype is medium-sized within its sample. This rearrangement joins TRBV15 to TRBJ2-2; D remains ambiguous. Germline V gene sequence: CDR1 LNHNV, CDR2 YYDKDF (reference sequence). V lost 0 bases and J 2 bases, leaving 4 bases between the germline ends. The CDR3 covers 14 residues. The CDR3 spells CATSRDRNTGELFF. In nucleotides, the CDR3 is TGTGCCACCAGCAGAGACCGCAACACCGGGGAGCTGTTTTTT.

The chain has TRBV5-1 and TRBJ2-5; TRBD2 is a possible D gene (5 bases). In germline, CDR1 is SGHRS, CDR2 YFSETQ. This CDR3 has 16 residues. V was pared by 4 bases and J by 1 base, with 17 bases between. As DNA, the CDR3 is TGCGCCAGCAGCACCATTCCCGGGGAGATCCAAGAGACCCAGTACTTC. Translated: CASSTIPGEIQETQYF.

The CDR3, as DNA: TGCGCCAGCAGCTTGGGCGGAGGCCCGAACTATGGCTACACCTTC. Its protein is CASSLGGGPNYGYTF. The chain joins TRBV5-1 to TRBJ1-2; D ambiguous. Trimming left V 0 bases short and J 2 bases short, with 11 bases between. The CDR3 extends over 15 amino acids. Germline CDR1 and CDR2: SGHRS and YFSETQ.

The chain couples TRBV24-1 to TRBJ2-7, with D possibly matching TRBD1 (6 bases). The V gene's germline CDR1 is KGHDR and CDR2 SFDVKD. V was cut by 4 bases and J by 2 bases, with 11 bases left in between. The CDR3 spans 14 residues. In nucleotides, the CDR3 is TGTGCCACCAGTGACTCTGACAGGACCTACGAGCAGTACTTC. Its protein product is CATSDSDRTYEQYF.

This clonotype has only a few counts. The chain joins TRBV27 to TRBJ2-2; D is perhaps TRBD1 (5 bases). Germline V gives CDR1 MNHEY, CDR2 SMNVEV (reference sequence). This CDR3 has 18 residues. V shed 3 bases and J shed 2 bases, with 19 bases lying between them. The CDR3 loop is CASSFLGFSDRNTGELFF. In nucleotides, the CDR3 is TGTGCCAGCAGTTTCTTGGGTTTTTCCGACAGAAACACCGGGGAGCTGTTTTTT.

The rearrangement joins TRBV12-3 or TRBV12-4 to TRBJ2-1, with D maybe TRBD2 (6 bases). Trimming took off 1 base at V and 7 bases at J, with 8 bases between the two ends. The CDR3 runs to 13 residues. The CDR3 here is CASSLGTTNEQFF. The CDR3 coding sequence is TGTGCCAGCAGTTTAGGGACTACGAATGAGCAGTTCTTC.

The chain joins TRBV11-2 to TRBJ2-2; 10 bases are a match to TRBD2. Germline CDR1 and CDR2: SGHAT and FQNNGV. CDR3 length: 15 residues. Losses at the gene ends were 6 bases for V and 5 bases for J; bases not matched to a gene: 6. The CDR3 coding sequence is TGTGCCAGCAGGGCCCTTAGCGGGAGGACCGGGGAGCTGTTTTTT. Translated, it gives CASRALSGRTGELFF.

V gene TRBV9 combines with J gene TRBJ1-1; a weak D match, TRBD1 (6 bases). V was cut by 4 bases and J by 11 bases, with 18 bases left in between. The CDR3 runs to 13 residues. Germline V CDR1 and CDR2: SGDLS, YYNGEE. CDR3 in DNA: TGTGCCAGCAGCCCCCGACCTACTCAGGGGGCTTTCTTT. This gives the protein CASSPRPTQGAFF.